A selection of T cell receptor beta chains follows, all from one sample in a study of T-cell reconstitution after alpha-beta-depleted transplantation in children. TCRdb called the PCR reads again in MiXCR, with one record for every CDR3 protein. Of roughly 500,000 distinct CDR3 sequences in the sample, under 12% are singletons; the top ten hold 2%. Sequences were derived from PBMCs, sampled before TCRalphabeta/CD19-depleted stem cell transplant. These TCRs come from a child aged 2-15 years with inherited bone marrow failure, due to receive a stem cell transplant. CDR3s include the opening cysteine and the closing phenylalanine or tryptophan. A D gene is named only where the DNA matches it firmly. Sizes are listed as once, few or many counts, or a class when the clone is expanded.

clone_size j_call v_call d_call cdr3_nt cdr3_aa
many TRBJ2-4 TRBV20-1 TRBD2 TGCAGTGCTAGAGTAGCGGGAGGGACCAAAAACATTCAGTACTTC CSARVAGGTKNIQYF
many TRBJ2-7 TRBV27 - TGTGCCAGCAGTTCCAACCAAATGACTAGTACTGGCTACGAGCAGTACTTC CASSSNQMTSTGYEQYF
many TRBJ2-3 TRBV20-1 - TGCAGTGCTTCCACTCCGGCTAGCACAGATACGCAGTATTTT CSASTPASTDTQYF
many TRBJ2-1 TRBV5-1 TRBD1 TGCGCCAGCAGCTTGGGGACAGGGAGAGGGGCCAGGATTTCCAATGAGCAGTTCTTC CASSLGTGRGARISNEQFF
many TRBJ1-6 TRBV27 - TGTGCCAGCAGTTTACCCAATTCACCCCTCCACTTT CASSLPNSPLHF
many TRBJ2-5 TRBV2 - TGTGCCAGCAGTGAAGGAAGGCCTATTCAAGAGACCCAGTACTTC CASSEGRPIQETQYF
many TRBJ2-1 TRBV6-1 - TGTGCCAGCAGCCTACGGGGCAACCCTTACAATGAGCAGTTCTTC CASSLRGNPYNEQFF
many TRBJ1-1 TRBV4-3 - TGCGCCAGCAGCCAAACAGAAGAGAACACTGAAGCTTTCTTT CASSQTEENTEAFF
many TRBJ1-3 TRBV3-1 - TGTGCCAGCAGCCCTGTGTACATTATGAATGGAAACACCATATATTTT CASSPVYIMNGNTIYF
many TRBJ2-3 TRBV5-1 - TGCGCCAGCAGCGCCCGGACTAGCACAGATACGCAGTATTTT CASSARTSTDTQYF
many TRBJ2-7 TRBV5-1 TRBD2 TGCGCCAGCGCGGCCAGCGGGAGTTTCACCTACGAGCAGTACTTC CASAASGSFTYEQYF
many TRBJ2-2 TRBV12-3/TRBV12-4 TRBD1 TGTGCCAGCAGTTTAGCCTGGGGACAGGGCACCGGGGAGCTGTTTTTT CASSLAWGQGTGELFF
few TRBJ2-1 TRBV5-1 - TGCGCCATCGCTGACCGGGACCCTATCAATGAGCAGTTCTTC CAIADRDPINEQFF
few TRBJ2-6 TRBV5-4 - TGTGCCAGCAGCTCGACCAGGGAGCGAGACGTCCTGACTTTC CASSSTRERDVLTF
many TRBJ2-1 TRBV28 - TGTGCCAGCAGTGCCGGACTGAATGAGCAGTTCTTC CASSAGLNEQFF
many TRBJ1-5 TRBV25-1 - TGTGCCAGCAGTGACCAGGTCGGTCAGCCCCAGCATTTT CASSDQVGQPQHF
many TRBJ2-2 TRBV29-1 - TGCAGCGTTGGTTCTGGGGAGCTGTTTTTT CSVGSGELFF
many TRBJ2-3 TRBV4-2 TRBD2 TGTGCCAGCAGCCAAGTCCCAGCTAGCGGGAGGCGGGGAGATACGCAGTATTTT CASSQVPASGRRGDTQYF